The T cell receptor beta chain described here comes from a study of T cell changes during pregnancy in multiple sclerosis. Clones were read by immunoSEQ multiplex PCR, and TCRdb kept only the in-frame ones, dropping some. Here the sample spans fewer than 50,000 clones, 85% to 90% being singletons. CDR1 and CDR2 (germline): SGHRS, YFSETQ. Losses at the gene ends were 1 base for V and 0 bases for J; bases not matched to a gene: 4. This CDR3 has 15 amino acids. The chain employs TRBV5-1 and TRBJ2-7, with 7 bases identical to TRBD2. The sequencing used CD8+ T cells from peripheral blood mononuclear cells, collected in the third trimester of pregnancy. The receptor was derived from a female donor with multiple sclerosis, enrolled in a pregnancy study. CDR3 nucleotides: TGCGCCAGCAGCTTGAACGGGGGGAGCTCCTACGAGCAGTACTTC. It codes for CASSLNGGSSYEQYF.